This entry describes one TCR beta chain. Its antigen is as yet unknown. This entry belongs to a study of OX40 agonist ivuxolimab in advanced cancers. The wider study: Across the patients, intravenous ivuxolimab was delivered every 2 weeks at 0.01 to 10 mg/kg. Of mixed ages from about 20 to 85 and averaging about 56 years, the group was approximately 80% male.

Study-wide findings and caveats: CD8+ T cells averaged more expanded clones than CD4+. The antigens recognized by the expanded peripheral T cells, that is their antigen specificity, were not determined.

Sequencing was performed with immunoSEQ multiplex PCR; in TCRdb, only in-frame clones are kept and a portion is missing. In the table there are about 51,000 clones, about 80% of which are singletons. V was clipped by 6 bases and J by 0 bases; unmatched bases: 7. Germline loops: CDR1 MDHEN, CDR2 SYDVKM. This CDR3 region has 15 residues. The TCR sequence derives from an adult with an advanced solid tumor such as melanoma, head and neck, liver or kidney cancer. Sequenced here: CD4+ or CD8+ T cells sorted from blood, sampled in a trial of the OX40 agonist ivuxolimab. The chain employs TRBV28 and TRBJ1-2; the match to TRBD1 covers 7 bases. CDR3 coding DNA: TGTGCCAGCAGGACAGGGTCGACGGCTAACTATGGCTACACCTTC. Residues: CASRTGSTANYGYTF.